This TCR beta chain was identified during a study of blood T cells in healthy people across ages (dated by TCRdb to 2015 to 2017). In the study overall: In model experiments, template switching captured roughly one uniquely barcoded TCR beta cDNA molecule for every two T cells. The study measured age-related changes in TCR beta repertoire diversity using deep sequencing normalized with unique cDNA molecular identifiers. Four age groups were formed from the donors: young (average approximately 16 years), middle-aged (just under 40), aged (about 62) and long-lived (82). Two additional independent replicas of 1 million unique cDNA reads from the same blood draw were analyzed for two donors (one aged 18 to 30 and one aged 80 or older).

The library was prepared using 5' RACE. For sequencing, an Illumina HiSeq 2500 was employed. A second PCR of roughly 7 to 12 cycles was run with a J-beta primer mix and a sample-barcoded 5' primer. A template-switch 5' adaptor carrying 12 random nucleotides introduced a unique molecular identifier onto each TCR beta cDNA molecule. Each sample yielded at least 2.5 million CDR3-containing paired-end reads. All of the RNA was converted into first-strand cDNA using the Mint cDNA synthesis kit, with a TRBC-specific oligonucleotide serving as the primer. All cDNA was treated with uracil-DNA glycosylase and then went through a first 18-cycle PCR with the universal primers M1SS and BC2_uni_R. The authors processed their data as follows. For normalization, 1 million high-quality reads, each with a distinct molecular identifier, were randomly selected from each sample. Instead of being binned into consensus sequences, reads that shared molecular identifiers were thrown out. CDR3 identification, clonotype clustering and error correction used MiTCR with a Q25 quality threshold and the strictest error-elimination algorithm. A nonparametric unseen species model with Euler transformation was used to estimate a lower bound on total TCR beta diversity. TCRdb reran the public reads through fastp at Q25 and MiXCR, keeping productive beta chains. Every entry covers one CDR3 protein and lists the most common genes and DNA from its rows. The V and J calls here are based on TCRdb, not the publication. Within this sample are around 520,000 distinct CDR3 sequences, with over 25% of them counted one time only. The ten largest clones take up approximately 3.6% of the sample.

The paper's findings and limits, for the study overall: There was a strong correlation between observed TCR beta diversity and the percentage of naive T cells measured by flow cytometry. Conclusive comparison of naive and antigen-experienced compartments was prevented by the profiling of bulk unsorted PBMCs. Because the CMV infection status of the donors was unknown, age-related changes in expanded clonotypes may potentially have been confounded. As age increased, observed TCR beta diversity per million T cells dropped in a roughly linear way, and a significant reduction was already evident by age around 41. The long-lived group showed more naive CD4+ T cells, fewer expanded clones and increased TCR diversity than the aged group, suggesting age selection. Estimates of total diversity from one million sequenced T cells were regarded as lower bounds and underestimates.

Concerning this clonotype itself: Which antigen it targets is not known. Base quality data are lacking; no much larger clone is found one base away.

The 39 donors, aged 6 to 90 years, were systemically healthy Caucasian individuals from Russia. Ten milliliters of peripheral blood were drawn from each donor into EDTA-treated Vacutainer tubes. Ficoll-Paque density-gradient centrifugation was used to isolate PBMCs, with at least 6 million per sample. Trizol reagent was used to extract total RNA from the PBMCs, yielding at least 6 micrograms per sample. Naive CD45RAhigh/CD27high T cell percentages were measured by flow cytometry on a PBMC aliquot from every donor. The junction carries 8 bases between V and J, which are trimmed by 5 bases and 1 base respectively. Reading the germline V gene (reference sequence) gives CDR1 SEHNR and CDR2 FQNEAQ. The CDR3 covers 14 residues, taking in both the cysteine and the phenylalanine. The sequence is cut down to CDR3 DNA, 42 bases in frame from base 1. These data also featured in a second study, about T cells of mothers and their children. That second report states: Nine systemically healthy Caucasian individuals served as donors, namely three mothers together with their six children. cDNA synthesis consumed the entire amount of extracted RNA, loaded at roughly 1.5 ug RNA in each 15 ul reaction. Sample barcodes and 2-4 random nucleotides were added via the M1S primer in the second PCR. Each mother yielded over 10 million TCR beta CDR3 reads and each child some 3 million reads. Thymic selection shapes the output of TCR recombination in a similar way in related and unrelated pairs, and inherited differences have a minor effect. Normalized repertoire overlap was always found to be slightly, but never significantly, higher in related mother-child pairs than in unrelated mother-child pairs. Persistent microchimeric T cell clones were not detected, at a sensitivity of around 95 clones per million clonotypes. Deep NGS was used in the study to compare the TCR beta repertoires of mothers and children and to look for features that separate related mother-child pairs from unrelated individuals. Mothers averaged about 40 +/- 4 years of age and children averaged around 10 +/- 4 years. After adapters were ligated using NEBNext reagents, the libraries underwent 100+100 nt paired-end sequencing on an Illumina HiSeq 2000. To prevent cross-contamination, the mother and child libraries were prepared a month apart and were sequenced in separate runs. For each donor, between roughly 450,000 and 2,100,000 distinct TCR beta clonotypes were identified. Naive TCR beta clonotypes were estimated from low-frequency clonotypes matched to each donor's FACS-determined naive share, without sorting.

Sequencing input: blood. This receptor was taken from a boy younger than 10 in good health. The chain was built from TRBV7-9 and TRBJ1-4; possibly the D gene is TRBD1, per 6 matching bases. The CDR3 protein is CASSPQGTNEKLFF. The base sequence is TGTGCCAGCAGCCCACAGGGAACTAATGAAAAACTGTTTTTT.